This T cell receptor beta chain was captured in a study of cytomegalovirus exposure and HLA in healthy donors. Germline V gene sequence: CDR1 SGHKS, CDR2 YYEKEE (reference sequence). The junction had 8 bases not matched to a gene; V was cut back by 0 bases and J by 6 bases. The CDR3 extends over 16 amino acids. As for the donors, each was a healthy bone marrow donor. The PCR ran on 60 Vbeta and 13 Jbeta primers. Generated by immunoSEQ multiplex PCR, the TCRdb table keeps only in-frame clones and is missing some. The data hold approximately 140,000 clones, with 55% to 80% observed a single time. This clone occurred once.

This receptor was identified in a human donor in good health. This sequence joins TRBV5-5 and TRBJ2-2; TRBD1 matches 7 bases. The sequenced sample was PBMCs. CDR3 bases: TGTGCCAGCAGCTTGGAAGGCTCGACAGGGTCCGGGGAGCTGTTTTTT. This gives the protein CASSLEGSTGSGELFF.